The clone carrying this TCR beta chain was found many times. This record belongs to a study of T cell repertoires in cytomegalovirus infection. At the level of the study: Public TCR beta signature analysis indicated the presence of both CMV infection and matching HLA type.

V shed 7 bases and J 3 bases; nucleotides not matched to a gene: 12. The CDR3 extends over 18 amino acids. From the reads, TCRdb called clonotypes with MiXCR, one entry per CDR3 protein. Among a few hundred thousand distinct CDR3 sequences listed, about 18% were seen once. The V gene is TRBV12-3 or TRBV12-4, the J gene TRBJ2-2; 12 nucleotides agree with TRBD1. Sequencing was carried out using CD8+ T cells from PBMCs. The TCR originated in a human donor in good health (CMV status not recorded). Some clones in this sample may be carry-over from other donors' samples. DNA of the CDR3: TGTGCCAGCACCCAACCGGGACAGGGGGCTTGGGACACCGGGGAGCTGTTTTTT. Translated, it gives CASTQPGQGAWDTGELFF.